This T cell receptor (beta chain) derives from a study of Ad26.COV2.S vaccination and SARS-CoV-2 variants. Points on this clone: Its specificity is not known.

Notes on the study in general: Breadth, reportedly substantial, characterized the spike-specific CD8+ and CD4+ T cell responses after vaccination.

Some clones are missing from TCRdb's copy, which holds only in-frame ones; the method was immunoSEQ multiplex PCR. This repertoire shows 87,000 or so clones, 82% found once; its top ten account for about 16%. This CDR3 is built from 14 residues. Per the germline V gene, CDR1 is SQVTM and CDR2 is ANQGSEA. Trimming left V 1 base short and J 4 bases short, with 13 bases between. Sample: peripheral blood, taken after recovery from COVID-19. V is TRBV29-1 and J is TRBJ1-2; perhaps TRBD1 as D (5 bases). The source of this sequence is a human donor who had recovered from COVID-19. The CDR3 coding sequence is TGCAGCGTTGAAGGGGCTGTGGGGGTCTATGGCTACACCTTC. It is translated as CSVEGAVGVYGYTF.